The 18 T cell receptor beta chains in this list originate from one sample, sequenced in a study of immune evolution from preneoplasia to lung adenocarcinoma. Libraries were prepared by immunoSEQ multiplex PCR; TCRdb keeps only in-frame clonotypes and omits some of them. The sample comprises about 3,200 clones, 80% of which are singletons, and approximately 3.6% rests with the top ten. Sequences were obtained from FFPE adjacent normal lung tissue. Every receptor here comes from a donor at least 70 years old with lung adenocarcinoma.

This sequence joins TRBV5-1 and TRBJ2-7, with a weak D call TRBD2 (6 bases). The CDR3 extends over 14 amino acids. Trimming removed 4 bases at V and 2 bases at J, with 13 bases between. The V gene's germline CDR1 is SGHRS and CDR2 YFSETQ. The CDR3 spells CASSVWGDPYEQYF. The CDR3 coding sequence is TGCGCCAGCAGCGTCTGGGGGGACCCCTACGAGCAGTACTTC.

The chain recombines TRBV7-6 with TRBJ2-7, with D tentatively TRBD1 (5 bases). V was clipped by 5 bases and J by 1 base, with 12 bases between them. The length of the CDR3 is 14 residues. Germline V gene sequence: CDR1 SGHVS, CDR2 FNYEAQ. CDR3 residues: CASSARVGSYEQYF. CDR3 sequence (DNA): TGTGCCAGCAGCGCCAGGGTTGGGTCCTACGAGCAGTACTTC.

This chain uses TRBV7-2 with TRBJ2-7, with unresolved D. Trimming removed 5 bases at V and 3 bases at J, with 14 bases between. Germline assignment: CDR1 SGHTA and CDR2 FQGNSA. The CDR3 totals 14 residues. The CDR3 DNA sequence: TGTGCCAGCAGCCTGTCTGGCAAAAACTACGAGCAGTACTTC. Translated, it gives CASSLSGKNYEQYF.

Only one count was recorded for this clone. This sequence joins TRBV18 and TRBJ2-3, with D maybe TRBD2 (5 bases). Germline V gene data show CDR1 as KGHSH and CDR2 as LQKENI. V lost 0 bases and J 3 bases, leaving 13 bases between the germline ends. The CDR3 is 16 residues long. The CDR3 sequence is CASSPPGRSGTDTQYF. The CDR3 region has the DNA TGTGCCAGCTCACCACCGGGCAGGTCGGGAACAGATACGCAGTATTTT.

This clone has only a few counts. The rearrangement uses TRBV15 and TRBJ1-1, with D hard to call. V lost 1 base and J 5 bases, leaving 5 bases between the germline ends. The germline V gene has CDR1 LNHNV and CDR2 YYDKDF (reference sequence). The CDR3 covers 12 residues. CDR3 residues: CATSRVGTEAFF. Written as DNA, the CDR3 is TGTGCCACCAGCAGAGTGGGTACTGAAGCTTTCTTT.

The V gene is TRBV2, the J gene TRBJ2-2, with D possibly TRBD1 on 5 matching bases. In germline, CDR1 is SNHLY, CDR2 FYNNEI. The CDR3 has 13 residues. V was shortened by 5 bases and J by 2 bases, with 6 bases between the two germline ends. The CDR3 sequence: CASSRTNTGELFF. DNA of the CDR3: TGTGCCAGCAGTCGGACAAACACCGGGGAGCTGTTTTTT.

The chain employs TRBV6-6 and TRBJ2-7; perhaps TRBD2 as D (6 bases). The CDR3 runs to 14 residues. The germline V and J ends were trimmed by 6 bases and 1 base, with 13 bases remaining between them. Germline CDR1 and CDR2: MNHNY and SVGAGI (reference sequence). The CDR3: CASSQGGESYEQYF. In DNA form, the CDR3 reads TGTGCCAGCAGCCAAGGAGGGGAATCCTACGAGCAGTACTTC.

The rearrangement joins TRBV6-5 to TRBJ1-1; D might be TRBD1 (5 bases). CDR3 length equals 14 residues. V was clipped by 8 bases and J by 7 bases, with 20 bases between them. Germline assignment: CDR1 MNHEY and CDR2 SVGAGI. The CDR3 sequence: CASGDYNVLNEAFF. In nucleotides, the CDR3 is TGTGCCAGCGGGGACTACAATGTTTTGAATGAAGCTTTCTTT.

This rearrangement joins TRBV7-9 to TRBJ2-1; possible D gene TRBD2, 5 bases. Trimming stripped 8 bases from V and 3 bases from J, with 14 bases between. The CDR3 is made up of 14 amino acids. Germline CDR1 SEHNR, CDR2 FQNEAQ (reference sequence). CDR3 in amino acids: CASSRRPLYNEQFF. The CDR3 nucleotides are TGTGCCAGCTCCCGGAGGCCCCTCTACAATGAGCAGTTCTTC.

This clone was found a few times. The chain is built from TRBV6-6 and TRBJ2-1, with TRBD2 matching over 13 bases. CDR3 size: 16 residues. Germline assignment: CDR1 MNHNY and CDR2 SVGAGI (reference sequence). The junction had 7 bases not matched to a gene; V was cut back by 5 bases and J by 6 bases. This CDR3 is CASSATSGRFSNEQFF. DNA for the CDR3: TGTGCCAGCAGTGCGACTAGCGGGAGGTTTTCCAATGAGCAGTTCTTC.

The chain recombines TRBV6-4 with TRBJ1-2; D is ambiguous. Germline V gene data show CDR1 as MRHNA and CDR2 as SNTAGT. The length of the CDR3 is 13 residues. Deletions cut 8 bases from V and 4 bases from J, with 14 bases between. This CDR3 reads CASAPGPGYGYTF. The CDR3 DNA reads TGTGCCAGCGCACCCGGACCAGGCTATGGCTACACCTTC.

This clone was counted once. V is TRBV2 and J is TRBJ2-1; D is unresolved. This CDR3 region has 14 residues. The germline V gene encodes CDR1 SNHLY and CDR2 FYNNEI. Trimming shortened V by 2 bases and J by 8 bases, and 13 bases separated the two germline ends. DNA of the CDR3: TGTGCCAGCAGTGAATCGTCCGATAGTGATGAGCAGTTCTTC. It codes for CASSESSDSDEQFF. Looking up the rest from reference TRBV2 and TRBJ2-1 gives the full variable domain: EPEVTQTPSHQVTQMGQEVILRCVPISNHLYFYWYRQILGQKVEFLVSFYNNEISEKSEIFDDQFSVERPDGSNFTLKIRSTKLEDSAMYFCASSESSDSDEQFFGPGTRLTVL.

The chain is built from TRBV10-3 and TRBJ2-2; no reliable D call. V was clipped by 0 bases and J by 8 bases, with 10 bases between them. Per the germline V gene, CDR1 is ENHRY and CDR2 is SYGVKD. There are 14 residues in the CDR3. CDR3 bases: TGTGCCATCAGTGAGTCGCAGTCGGAAGGGGAGCTGTTTTTT. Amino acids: CAISESQSEGELFF.

CDR3 protein: CASSPSGTDTQYF. CDR3 coding DNA: TGTGCCAGCAGCCCTTCAGGCACAGATACGCAGTATTTT. This chain uses TRBV7-9 with TRBJ2-3; D is ambiguous. There are 13 residues in the CDR3. The V and J ends lost 5 bases and 1 base respectively, with 7 bases between them. Germline V lookup: CDR1 SEHNR, CDR2 FQNEAQ (reference sequence).

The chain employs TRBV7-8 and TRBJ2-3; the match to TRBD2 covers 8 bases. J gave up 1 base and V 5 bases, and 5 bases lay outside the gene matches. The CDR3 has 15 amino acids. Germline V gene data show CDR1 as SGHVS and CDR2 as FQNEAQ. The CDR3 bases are TGTGCCAGCAGCAAGGGACTAGGGGGCACAGATACGCAGTATTTT. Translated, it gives CASSKGLGGTDTQYF.

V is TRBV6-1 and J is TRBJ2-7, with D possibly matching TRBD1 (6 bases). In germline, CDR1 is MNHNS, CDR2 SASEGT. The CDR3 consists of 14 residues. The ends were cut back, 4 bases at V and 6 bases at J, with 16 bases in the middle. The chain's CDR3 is CASSGGTGLLEQYF. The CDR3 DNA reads TGTGCCAGCAGTGGCGGAACAGGGTTGCTCGAGCAGTACTTC.

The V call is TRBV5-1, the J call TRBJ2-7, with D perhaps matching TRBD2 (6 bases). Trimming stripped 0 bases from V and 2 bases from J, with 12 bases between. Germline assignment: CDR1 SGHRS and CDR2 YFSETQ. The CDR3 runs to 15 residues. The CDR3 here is CASSLDAGLAYEQYF. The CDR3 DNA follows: TGCGCCAGCAGCTTGGATGCGGGGTTGGCCTACGAGCAGTACTTC.

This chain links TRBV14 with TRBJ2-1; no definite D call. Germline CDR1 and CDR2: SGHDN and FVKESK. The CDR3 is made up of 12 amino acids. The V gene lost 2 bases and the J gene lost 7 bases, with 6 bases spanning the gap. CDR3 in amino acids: CASSQTRNEQFF. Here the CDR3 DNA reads TGTGCCAGCAGCCAAACTCGGAATGAGCAGTTCTTC. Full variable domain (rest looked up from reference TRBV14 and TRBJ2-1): EAGVTQFPSHSVIEKGQTVTLRCDPISGHDNLYWYRRVMGKEIKFLLHFVKESKQDESGMPNNRFLAERTGGTYSTLKVQPAELEDSGVYFCASSQTRNEQFFGPGTRLTVL.